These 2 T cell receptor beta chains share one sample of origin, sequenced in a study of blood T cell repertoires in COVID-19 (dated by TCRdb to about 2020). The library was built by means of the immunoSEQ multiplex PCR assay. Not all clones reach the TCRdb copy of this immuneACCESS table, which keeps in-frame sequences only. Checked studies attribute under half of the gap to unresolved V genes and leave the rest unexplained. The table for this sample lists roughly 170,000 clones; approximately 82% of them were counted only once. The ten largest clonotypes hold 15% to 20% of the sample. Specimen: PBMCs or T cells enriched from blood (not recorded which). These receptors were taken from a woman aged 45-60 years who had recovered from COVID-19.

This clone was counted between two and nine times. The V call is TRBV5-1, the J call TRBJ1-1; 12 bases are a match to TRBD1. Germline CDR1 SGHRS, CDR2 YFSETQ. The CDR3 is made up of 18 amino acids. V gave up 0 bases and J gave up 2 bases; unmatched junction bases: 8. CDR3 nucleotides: TGCGCCAGCAGCTTGGCCTCGGGGACAGGGGGCATCAACACTGAAGCTTTCTTT. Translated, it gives CASSLASGTGGINTEAFF.

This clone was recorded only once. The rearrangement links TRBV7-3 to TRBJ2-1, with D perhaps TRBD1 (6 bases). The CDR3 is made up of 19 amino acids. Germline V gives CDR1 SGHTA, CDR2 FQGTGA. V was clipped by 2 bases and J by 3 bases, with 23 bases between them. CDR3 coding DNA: TGTGCCAGCAGCTTATCCTCTCCCTTCTTTAGGGGGAGCTACAATGAGCAGTTCTTC. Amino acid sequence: CASSLSSPFFRGSYNEQFF.